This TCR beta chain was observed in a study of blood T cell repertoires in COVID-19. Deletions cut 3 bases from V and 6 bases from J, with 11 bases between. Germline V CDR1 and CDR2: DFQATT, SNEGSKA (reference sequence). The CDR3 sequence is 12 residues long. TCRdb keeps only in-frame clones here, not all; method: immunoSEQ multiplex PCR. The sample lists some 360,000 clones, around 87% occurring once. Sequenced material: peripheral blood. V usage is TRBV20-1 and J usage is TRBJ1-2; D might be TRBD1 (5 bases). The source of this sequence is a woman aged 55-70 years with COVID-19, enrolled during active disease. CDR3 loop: CSASSGSNGYTF. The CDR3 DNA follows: TGCAGTGCTAGTTCAGGGTCGAATGGCTACACCTTC.